Presented here are 29 T cell receptor beta chains from one specimen sequenced in a study of technical replicates of blood from a few donors. Profiling relied on immunoSEQ multiplex PCR, and the TCRdb table lists in-frame clones only, not all of them. The sample shows about 100,000 clones, approximately 96% of them seen only once. Sequencing was performed on T cells isolated from PBMCs. All receptors derive from a human donor in good health.

V is TRBV6-1 and J is TRBJ2-2; 13 nucleotides align to TRBD2. The CDR3 is 15 residues long. The ends lost 6 bases at V and 5 bases at J; junction bases unmatched: 3. From germline, CDR1 is MNHNS and CDR2 SASEGT. The DNA for the CDR3 is TGTGCCAGCAGCTCGGGACTAGCGGGAACCGGGGAGCTGTTTTTT. It encodes CASSSGLAGTGELFF.

This chain connects TRBV9 to TRBJ2-1; TRBD2 matches 7 bases. In germline, CDR1 is SGDLS, CDR2 YYNGEE. The CDR3 totals 17 residues. V was clipped by 2 bases and J by 5 bases; unmatched bases: 13. DNA of the CDR3: TGTGCCAGCAGCGTCTCCGGGGGGTCCCTCAGGGACAATGAGCAGTTCTTC. This encodes CASSVSGGSLRDNEQFF.

The gene calls are TRBV2 and TRBJ2-7, with no clear D. The CDR3 runs to 13 residues. From germline, CDR1 is SNHLY and CDR2 FYNNEI. The V gene lost 3 bases and the J gene lost 0 bases, with 6 bases spanning the gap. The CDR3 loop reads CASSEAVSYEQYF. The CDR3 bases are TGTGCCAGCAGTGAGGCGGTCTCCTACGAGCAGTACTTC.

The rearrangement links TRBV10-3 to TRBJ2-2; the D is unclear. The germline V gene has CDR1 ENHRY and CDR2 SYGVKD. The CDR3 consists of 14 residues. V lost 8 bases to trimming and J lost 0 bases, with 10 bases between them. The CDR3 sequence: CAIEEASNTGELFF. The CDR3, as DNA: TGTGCCATCGAGGAAGCGTCGAACACCGGGGAGCTGTTTTTT.

CDR3 loop: CSALGQGYEQYF. For the CDR3, the DNA is TGCAGCGCCCTGGGACAGGGCTACGAGCAGTACTTC. V and J are TRBV29-1 and TRBJ2-7; 9 bases map to TRBD1. The germline V gene has CDR1 SQVTM and CDR2 ANQGSEA. The CDR3 has 12 residues. With V trimmed by 7 bases and J by 3 bases, 4 bases remained unmatched.

CDR3 DNA sequence: TGTGCCAGCAGTTACTCGACGGGAAGAGGGGATACGCAGTATTTT. Translating it yields CASSYSTGRGDTQYF. This sequence joins TRBV6-6 and TRBJ2-3, with a tentative D call TRBD2 (5 bases). Trimming left V 0 bases short and J 6 bases short, with 13 bases between. Germline lookup yields CDR1 MNHNY and CDR2 SVGAGI (reference sequence). This CDR3 region has 15 residues.

V and J are TRBV27 and TRBJ1-2, with a weak D call TRBD1 (5 bases). The V end lost 0 bases, the J end lost 4 bases, and 12 bases lay between the germline ends. The CDR3 spans 15 residues. Germline V gene data show CDR1 as MNHEY and CDR2 as SMNVEV (reference sequence). In DNA form, the CDR3 reads TGTGCCAGCAGTTTATCTTTGCAGGGAGGCTATGGCTACACCTTC. This codes for CASSLSLQGGYGYTF.

The rearrangement uses TRBV28 and TRBJ2-1, with TRBD1 as a possible D gene (5 bases). CDR3 length: 16 residues. The V and J ends lost 4 bases and 0 bases respectively, with 13 bases between them. Per germline, CDR1 MDHEN and CDR2 SYDVKM. Here the CDR3 DNA reads TGTGCCAGCAGTTCGCCGACAGAAAGCTCCTACAATGAGCAGTTCTTC. The encoded protein is CASSSPTESSYNEQFF. Full variable domain (remainder filled in from reference TRBV28 and TRBJ2-1): DVKVTQSSRYLVKRTGEKVFLECVQDMDHENMFWYRQDPGLGLRLIYFSYDVKMKEKGDIPEGYSVSREKKERFSLILESASTNQTSMYLCASSSPTESSYNEQFFGPGTRLTVL.

On this clone: Germline and junction disagree at one end, which may indicate a read error. The rearrangement joins TRBV7-7 to TRBJ2-1; the D gene is possibly TRBD2 (5 bases). Germline loops: CDR1 SSHAT, CDR2 FNYEAQ (reference sequence). This CDR3 region has 15 residues. The DNA of the CDR3 is TGTGCTAGCAGCTTAGCAGGCGGGCGCTACAATGAGCAGTTCTTC. This codes for CASSLAGGRYNEQFF.

J is TRBJ2-2 and V is TRBV7-3; 7 bases are a match to TRBD2. This CDR3 is built from 15 residues. In germline, CDR1 is SGHTA, CDR2 FQGTGA. J was trimmed by 4 bases and V by 2 bases; bases with no gene match: 4. CDR3 DNA: TGTGCCAGCAGCTTACTAGCGGAAATCACCGGGGAGCTGTTTTTT. It yields the protein CASSLLAEITGELFF.

The chain uses TRBV5-6 and TRBJ1-5; D is unresolved. Germline CDR1 and CDR2: SGHDT and YYEEEE. The CDR3 runs 14 residues. V shed 0 bases and J shed 4 bases, with 8 bases lying between them. The CDR3 sequence: CASSLVWENQPQHF. Written as DNA, the CDR3 is TGTGCCAGCAGCTTGGTTTGGGAGAATCAGCCCCAGCATTTT.

V gene TRBV5-4 combines with J gene TRBJ2-1; 9 bases match TRBD2. Germline V gives CDR1 SGHNT, CDR2 YYREEE (reference sequence). V dropped 4 bases and J dropped 4; count of bases not matched to a gene: 9. The CDR3 is 16 amino acids. CDR3 DNA: TGTGCCAGCAGCCTTAGCGGGAGCTCAATTTACAATGAGCAGTTCTTC. It specifies CASSLSGSSIYNEQFF.

The chain carries TRBV11-3 and TRBJ2-7; maybe TRBD2 (6 bases). The CDR3 spans 14 residues. V was cut by 3 bases and J by 5 bases, with 14 bases left in between. The germline V gene encodes CDR1 SGHNT and CDR2 YENEEA. This CDR3 reads CASSFGGAQDEQYF. The CDR3 DNA reads TGTGCCAGCAGCTTTGGCGGGGCGCAGGACGAGCAGTACTTC.

The gene calls are TRBV28 and TRBJ2-2, with D possibly matching TRBD2 (5 bases). The V end lost 3 bases, the J end lost 5 bases, and 7 bases lay between the germline ends. The CDR3 contains 13 residues. Looked up from germline, CDR1 is MDHEN and CDR2 is SYDVKM. CDR3 sequence reads: CASSFGETGELFF. CDR3 in DNA: TGTGCCAGCAGTTTCGGGGAAACCGGGGAGCTGTTTTTT.

The gene calls are TRBV4-1 and TRBJ2-3, with 7 bases that match TRBD2. CDR1 is MGHRA, CDR2 YSYEKL, per germline. The CDR3 is 19 amino acids. Unmatched junction bases numbered 15, after V lost 1 base and J lost 2 bases. This CDR3 reads CASSQGLRGLETFTDTQYF. CDR3 DNA sequence: TGCGCCAGCAGCCAAGGGCTCAGAGGACTAGAGACTTTCACAGATACGCAGTATTTT.

V and J are TRBV30 and TRBJ2-1, with 8 bases aligning to TRBD2. The CDR3 runs 13 residues. The germline V gene has CDR1 GTSNPN and CDR2 SVGIG (reference sequence). The DNA of the CDR3 is TGTGCGTATGGGACTAGGTTAGTCGGTGAGCAGTTCTTC. Protein sequence: CAYGTRLVGEQFF.

This chain uses TRBV29-1 with TRBJ1-2; 7 bases agree with TRBD1. After removal of 3 bases from V and 2 bases from J, the junction contained 9 bases not matched to a gene. The CDR3 consists of 15 residues. Germline CDR1 SQVTM, CDR2 ANQGSEA. The CDR3 sequence is CSVDSRPGGNYGYTF. CDR3 nucleotides: TGCAGCGTTGACTCCCGTCCAGGGGGGAACTATGGCTACACCTTC.

V gene TRBV18 combines with J gene TRBJ1-1, with D hard to call. This CDR3 is 15 amino acids long. CDR1 is KGHSH, CDR2 LQKENI, per germline. Trimming stripped 8 bases from V and 3 bases from J, with 19 bases between. CDR3 region: CASHLNPGFDTEAFF. The CDR3, as DNA: TGTGCCAGCCACCTGAACCCCGGGTTTGACACTGAAGCTTTCTTT.

The chain combines TRBV6-1 with TRBJ1-2; the match to TRBD1 covers 7 bases. The CDR3 totals 15 residues. Germline V gene data show CDR1 as MNHNS and CDR2 as SASEGT. V lost 2 bases, J lost 0 bases, and 3 bases stayed unmatched. Here the CDR3 reads CASSELTGPNYGYTF. CDR3 DNA: TGTGCCAGCAGTGAATTGACAGGGCCTAACTATGGCTACACCTTC.

The chain combines TRBV27 with TRBJ2-7; D is possibly TRBD2 (7 bases). Between the trimmed V and J ends, which lost 10 bases and 2 bases, there was a span of 12 bases. The CDR3 totals 12 residues. The germline V gene has CDR1 MNHEY and CDR2 SMNVEV (reference sequence). The CDR3 coding sequence is TGTGCCACCTGGGGGGGGCCCTACGAGCAGTACTTC. Residues: CATWGGPYEQYF.

The chain carries TRBV14 and TRBJ2-5; 13 bases are shared with TRBD2. Looked up from germline, CDR1 is SGHDN and CDR2 is FVKESK. The CDR3 extends over 18 amino acids. J lost 6 bases, V lost 1 base, and 11 bases had no gene match. CDR3 bases: TGTGCCAGCAGCCAAGCCGGACTAGCGGGAGAGGGGCGAAAGACCCAGTACTTC. Translated: CASSQAGLAGEGRKTQYF.

The rearrangement links TRBV13 to TRBJ2-1; D perhaps matches TRBD2 (5 bases). CDR3 size: 16 residues. Trimming stripped 1 base from V and 3 bases from J, with 13 bases between. Germline loops: CDR1 PRHDT, CDR2 FYEKMQ (reference sequence). DNA for the CDR3: TGTGCCAGCAGCTTAGATGGTGAGGGCCTCTACAATGAGCAGTTCTTC. It yields the protein CASSLDGEGLYNEQFF.

The rearrangement joins TRBV9 to TRBJ2-3, with 10 positions matching TRBD2. This CDR3 spans 16 amino acids. After removal of 0 bases from V and 4 bases from J, the junction contained 5 bases not matched to a gene. Per germline, CDR1 SGDLS and CDR2 YYNGEE. This CDR3 is CASSVESSGSSDTQYF. DNA of the CDR3: TGTGCCAGCAGCGTAGAGTCTAGCGGGAGTTCAGATACGCAGTATTTT.

This sequence joins TRBV9 and TRBJ1-4; TRBD1 is a possible D gene (6 bases). CDR3 size: 15 residues. V was cut by 2 bases and J by 4 bases, with 12 bases left in between. CDR1 SGDLS and CDR2 YYNGEE come from the germline V gene. This chain's CDR3 is CASSVGQRVNEKLFF. The CDR3 DNA follows: TGTGCCAGCAGCGTCGGACAGAGAGTTAATGAAAAACTGTTTTTT.

V usage is TRBV12-1 and J usage is TRBJ2-1; the table gives TRBD2 as D, unverified against the DNA. TRBV12-1 is marked as a pseudogene. The CDR3 runs 14 residues. As DNA, the CDR3 is TGTGCCAGCAGCTTCGGCGAGGGTGGCAATGAGCAGTTCTTC. Amino acids: CASSFGEGGNEQFF.

The chain uses TRBV5-6 and TRBJ2-3; TRBD2 matches 10 bases. With V trimmed by 4 bases and J by 4 bases, 6 bases remained unmatched. CDR1 and CDR2 from the germline V gene are SGHDT and YYEEEE. The CDR3 length is 15 residues. Here the CDR3 reads CASSLAGVGADTQYF. In DNA form, the CDR3 reads TGTGCCAGCAGCCTAGCGGGAGTGGGGGCAGATACGCAGTATTTT.

The chain is built from TRBV27 and TRBJ1-1; the D is unclear. Trimming cost V 5 bases and J 7 bases, with 14 bases left between them. Germline CDR1 and CDR2: MNHEY and SMNVEV (reference sequence). CDR3 length equals 13 residues. The CDR3 sequence is CASSPGSGSEAFF. In DNA form, the CDR3 reads TGTGCCAGCAGTCCCGGGAGCGGAAGTGAAGCTTTCTTT.

The chain combines TRBV10-2 with TRBJ1-1; unclear D gene. Germline V gene data show CDR1 as WSHSY and CDR2 as SAAADI. The CDR3 spans 13 residues. V was cut by 0 bases and J by 7 bases, with 9 bases left in between. The CDR3 nucleotides are TGCGCCAGCAGTGAGTCGGCCCCCATTGAAGCTTTCTTT. This encodes CASSESAPIEAFF.

The chain couples TRBV19 to TRBJ2-7; 9 nucleotides agree with TRBD2. Germline V lookup: CDR1 LNHDA, CDR2 SQIVND (reference sequence). V dropped 3 bases and J dropped 2; count of bases not matched to a gene: 5. The length of the CDR3 is 15 residues. The CDR3 loop reads CASSIGREGTYEQYF. The CDR3 DNA reads TGTGCCAGTAGTATTGGGCGGGAGGGCACCTACGAGCAGTACTTC.